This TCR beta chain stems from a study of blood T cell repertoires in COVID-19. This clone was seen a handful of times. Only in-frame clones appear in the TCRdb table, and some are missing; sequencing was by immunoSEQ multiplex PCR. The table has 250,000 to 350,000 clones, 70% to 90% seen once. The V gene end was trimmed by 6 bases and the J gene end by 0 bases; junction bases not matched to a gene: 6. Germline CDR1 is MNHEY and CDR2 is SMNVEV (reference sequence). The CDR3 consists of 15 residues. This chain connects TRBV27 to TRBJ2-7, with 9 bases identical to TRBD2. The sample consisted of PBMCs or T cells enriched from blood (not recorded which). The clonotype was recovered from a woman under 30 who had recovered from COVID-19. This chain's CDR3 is CASSTASGNSYEQYF. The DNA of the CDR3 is TGTGCCAGCAGCACAGCTAGCGGGAACTCCTACGAGCAGTACTTC.